This T cell receptor (beta chain) was recovered during a study of T cells after yellow fever vaccination. Study in general: Fractions low in cell number were prepared with SMART-Seq v4 Ultra Low Input. Whole-study results and caveats: Although most clonotypes did not, a small share appeared in both CD4 and CD8 compartments. Booster sampling recovered most clones from primary vaccination (under 98% CD4, approximately 88% CD8).

Template switching by 5'RACE produced TCR cDNA, adding a universal primer site and UMIs. TCRdb re-called the 5' RACE reads through MiXCR, storing one row per CDR3 protein. Of hundreds of thousands of distinct CDR3 sequences in the sample, roughly 21% were seen once. Germline-derived CDR1 and CDR2 are KGHDR and SFDVKD. V was pared by 4 bases and J by 11 bases, with 16 bases between. The CDR3 is 13 residues long. Only a few counts were recorded for this clonotype. Its antigen is still unknown. The specimen comprised PBMCs, sampled 15 days after the yellow fever booster vaccination. This sequence originates from a man under 40 who received the YFV17D yellow fever vaccine. The chain couples TRBV24-1 to TRBJ1-1, with D unclear. In nucleotides, the CDR3 is TGTGCCACCAGTGACCCTGGACGGCCGGGGGCTTTCTTT. It yields the protein CATSDPGRPGAFF.